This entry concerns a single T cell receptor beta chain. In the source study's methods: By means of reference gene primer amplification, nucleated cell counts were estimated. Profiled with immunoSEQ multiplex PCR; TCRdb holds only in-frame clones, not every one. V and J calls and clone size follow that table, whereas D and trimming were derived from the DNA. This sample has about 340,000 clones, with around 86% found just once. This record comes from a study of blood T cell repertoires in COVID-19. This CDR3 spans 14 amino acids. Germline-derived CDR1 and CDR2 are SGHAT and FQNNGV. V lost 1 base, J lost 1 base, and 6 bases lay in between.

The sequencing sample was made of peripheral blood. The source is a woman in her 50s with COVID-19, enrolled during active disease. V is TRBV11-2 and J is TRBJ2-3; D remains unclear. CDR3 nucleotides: TGTGCCAGCAGCTTAGCCCGCGGCACAGATACGCAGTATTTT. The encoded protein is CASSLARGTDTQYF.